Listed below are T cell receptor beta chains from one sample, sequenced in a study of CD8+ T cells in alopecia areata. The table came from immunoSEQ multiplex PCR; TCRdb's copy has only in-frame clones and leaves some out. This sample has 160,000 or so clones, with less than 65% found just once. The material sequenced was CD8+ T cells sorted from blood, taken at week 0. The receptors were sampled from a human donor with alopecia areata. The CDR3 runs from the conserved cysteine through the conserved F or W. Each record gives: D gene, V gene, clone size, J gene, CDR3 protein, CDR3 DNA. D genes are given only for firm matches. Clone size is shown for a subset of rows, as once, few, many or a class of expanded clone.

-	TRBV4-1	once	TRBJ1-5	CASSQLYQGNQPQHF	TGCGCCAGCAGCCAACTCTATCAGGGGAATCAGCCCCAGCATTTT
-	TRBV27	-	TRBJ1-6	CASRPTMLDSPLHF	TGTGCCAGCAGACCGACAATGTTAGATTCACCCCTCCACTTT
-	TRBV27	-	TRBJ1-2	CASRGRSDYGYTF	TGTGCCAGCAGAGGGCGGAGCGACTATGGCTACACCTTC
-	TRBV4-2	-	TRBJ2-5	CASRGGDQETQYF	TGTGCCAGCAGAGGGGGGGACCAAGAGACCCAGTACTTC
TRBD1	TRBV6-6	few	TRBJ2-7	CASRTGSLSEQYF	TGTGCCAGTAGGACAGGGAGTTTGTCCGAGCAGTACTTC
-	TRBV30	few	TRBJ2-7	CACGNYEQYF	TGTGCCTGCGGGAACTACGAGCAGTACTTC
TRBD2	TRBV5-6	-	TRBJ2-7	CASSEMTSGDYEQYF	TGTGCCAGCAGCGAAATGACTAGCGGGGACTACGAGCAGTACTTC
-	TRBV5-5	few	TRBJ2-1	CASSQLAGYNEQFF	TGCGCCAGCAGCCAGCTCGCAGGCTACAATGAGCAGTTCTTC
-	TRBV7-2	-	TRBJ2-7	CASSLVRGSSSYEQYF	TGTGCCAGCAGCTTAGTCCGGGGATCAAGCTCCTACGAGCAGTACTTC
TRBD2	TRBV4-3	-	TRBJ2-1	CASSHAGGTSSYNEQFF	TGCGCCAGCAGCCATGCGGGGGGTACGAGCTCCTACAATGAGCAGTTCTTC
TRBD1	TRBV6-1	-	TRBJ2-7	CASSGGGTGDEQYF	TGTGCCAGCAGTGGAGGAGGGACAGGGGACGAGCAGTACTTC
-	TRBV29-1	-	TRBJ1-2	CSVEDSLGHRDGYTF	TGCAGCGTTGAAGATTCCCTGGGGCATAGGGATGGCTACACCTTC
-	TRBV27	-	TRBJ2-1	CASSLRGYEQFF	TGTGCCAGCAGTCTCAGGGGTTATGAGCAGTTCTTC
TRBD1	TRBV10-3	-	TRBJ1-2	CAISDRTGDGYTF	TGTGCCATCAGTGACCGGACAGGGGATGGCTACACCTTC
-	TRBV7-9	-	TRBJ2-3	CASSFGGTDTQYF	TGTGCCAGCAGCTTCGGGGGAACAGATACGCAGTATTTT
-	TRBV30	-	TRBJ1-2	CAWSVRPFWGTGYTF	TGTGCCTGGAGTGTACGGCCCTTTTGGGGAACCGGCTACACCTTC
-	TRBV11-2	-	TRBJ2-7	CASSWDPTYEQYF	TGTGCCAGCAGCTGGGATCCTACATACGAGCAGTACTTC
-	TRBV29-1	-	TRBJ2-2	CSVDRRTSTGELFF	TGCAGCGTTGATCGGCGGACGAGCACCGGGGAGCTGTTTTTT
-	TRBV5-6	once	TRBJ2-1	CASSLYYGGDEQFF	TGTGCCAGCAGCTTGTATTACGGGGGCGATGAGCAGTTCTTC
-	TRBV25-1	-	TRBJ2-7	CASSEIYEQYF	TGTGCCAGCAGTGAAATCTACGAGCAGTACTTC
-	TRBV30	-	TRBJ1-1	CAWSVTGMGKTEAFF	TGTGCCTGGAGTGTAACAGGGATGGGAAAGACTGAAGCTTTCTTT
TRBD1	TRBV5-4	-	TRBJ2-1	CASRFWTGRNEQFF	TGTGCCAGCAGGTTCTGGACAGGGCGCAATGAGCAGTTCTTC
TRBD2	TRBV29-1	-	TRBJ2-5	CSVEPPTSGQETQYF	TGCAGCGTTGAACCCCCGACTAGCGGCCAAGAGACCCAGTACTTC
-	TRBV29-1	few	TRBJ2-7	CSVEELREGVTYEQYF	TGCAGCGTTGAAGAATTGAGGGAGGGGGTCACCTACGAGCAGTACTTC
-	TRBV19	-	TRBJ2-3	CASSSESSTDTQYF	TGTGCCAGTAGCAGCGAATCTAGCACAGATACGCAGTATTTT
TRBD1	TRBV23-1	-	TRBJ1-6	CASSPGQGISRTENSPLHF	TGCGCCAGCAGTCCAGGACAGGGGATTAGTCGAACGGAAAATTCACCCCTCCACTTT
-	TRBV5-6	once	TRBJ1-2	CASSDGTSYGYTF	TGTGCCAGCAGCGACGGAACTAGCTATGGCTACACCTTC
-	TRBV6-5	-	TRBJ1-1	CASTSIGPEVTEAFF	TGTGCCAGCACCTCAATTGGACCGGAGGTCACTGAAGCTTTCTTT
-	TRBV28	few	TRBJ2-7	CASSEGGYEQYF	TGTGCCAGCAGTGAAGGAGGCTACGAGCAGTACTTC
TRBD1	TRBV7-2	-	TRBJ2-7	CASTPGGYEQYF	TGTGCCAGCACCCCAGGGGGCTACGAGCAGTACTTC
-	TRBV29-1	few	TRBJ2-7	CSATTFGDSEQYF	TGCAGCGCGACCACCTTCGGGGACTCCGAGCAGTACTTC
-	TRBV29-1	-	TRBJ2-1	CSVLGYNEQFF	TGCAGTGTACTAGGCTACAATGAGCAGTTCTTC
-	TRBV27	once	TRBJ1-5	CASSLSGGSNQPQHF	TGTGCCAGCAGTTTATCCGGGGGTTCTAATCAGCCCCAGCATTTT
-	TRBV27	-	TRBJ1-5	CASSSGSVRSNQPQHF	TGTGCCAGCAGTTCCGGATCAGTGAGGAGCAATCAGCCCCAGCATTTT
-	TRBV9	-	TRBJ2-1	CASSPGTTTYNEQFF	TGTGCCAGCAGTCCCGGGACGACGACCTACAATGAGCAGTTCTTC
-	TRBV4-1	-	TRBJ2-1	CASSQAGSSYNEQFF	TGCGCCAGCAGCCAAGCCGGGTCATCCTACAATGAGCAGTTCTTC
TRBD1	TRBV5-1	-	TRBJ1-2	CASSSPDRALDGYTF	TGCGCCAGCAGCTCACCGGACAGGGCGCTCGATGGCTACACCTTC
-	TRBV14	-	TRBJ1-2	CASRGDGDLDYGYTF	TGTGCCAGCAGGGGGGACGGCGACCTTGACTATGGCTACACCTTC
-	TRBV9	-	TRBJ2-2	CASSVGASNTGELFF	TGTGCCAGCAGCGTAGGGGCCTCGAACACCGGGGAGCTGTTTTTT
-	TRBV19	-	TRBJ1-2	CASGIDVNGIEYGYTF	TGTGCCAGTGGTATAGACGTAAACGGTATAGAATATGGCTACACCTTC